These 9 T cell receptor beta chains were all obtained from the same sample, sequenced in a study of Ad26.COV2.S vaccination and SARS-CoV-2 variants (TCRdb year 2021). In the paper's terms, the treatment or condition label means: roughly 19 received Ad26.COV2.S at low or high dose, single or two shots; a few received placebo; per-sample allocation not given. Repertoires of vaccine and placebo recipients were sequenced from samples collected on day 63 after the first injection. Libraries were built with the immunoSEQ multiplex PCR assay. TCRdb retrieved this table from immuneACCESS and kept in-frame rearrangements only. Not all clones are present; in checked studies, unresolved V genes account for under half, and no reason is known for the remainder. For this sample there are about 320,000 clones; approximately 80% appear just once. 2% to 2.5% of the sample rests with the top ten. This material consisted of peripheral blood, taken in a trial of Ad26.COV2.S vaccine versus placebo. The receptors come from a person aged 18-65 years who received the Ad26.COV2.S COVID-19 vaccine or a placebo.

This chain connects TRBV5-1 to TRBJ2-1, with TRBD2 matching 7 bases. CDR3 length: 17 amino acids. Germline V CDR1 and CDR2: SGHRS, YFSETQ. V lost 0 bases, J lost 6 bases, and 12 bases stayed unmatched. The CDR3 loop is CASSLGLAGNERNEQFF. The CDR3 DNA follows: TGCGCCAGCAGCTTGGGACTAGCCGGAAATGAGCGCAATGAGCAGTTCTTC.

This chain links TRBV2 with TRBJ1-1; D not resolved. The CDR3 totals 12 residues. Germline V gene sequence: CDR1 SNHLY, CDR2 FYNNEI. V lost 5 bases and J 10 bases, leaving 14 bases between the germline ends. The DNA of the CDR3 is TGTGCCAGCAGTCTCGATCGCCTTTCAGCTTTCTTT. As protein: CASSLDRLSAFF.

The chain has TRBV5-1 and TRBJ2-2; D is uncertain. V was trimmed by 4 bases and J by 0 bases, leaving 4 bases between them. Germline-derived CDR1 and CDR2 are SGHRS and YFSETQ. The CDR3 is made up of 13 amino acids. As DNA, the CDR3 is TGCGCCAGCAGCATCTCGAACACCGGGGAGCTGTTTTTT. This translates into CASSISNTGELFF.

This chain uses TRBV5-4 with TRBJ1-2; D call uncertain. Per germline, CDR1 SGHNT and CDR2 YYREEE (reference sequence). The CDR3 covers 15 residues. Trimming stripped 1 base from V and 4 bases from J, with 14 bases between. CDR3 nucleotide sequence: TGTGCCAGCAGCTTGCTTGGAGGGCCTCTCTATGGCTACACCTTC. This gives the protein CASSLLGGPLYGYTF.

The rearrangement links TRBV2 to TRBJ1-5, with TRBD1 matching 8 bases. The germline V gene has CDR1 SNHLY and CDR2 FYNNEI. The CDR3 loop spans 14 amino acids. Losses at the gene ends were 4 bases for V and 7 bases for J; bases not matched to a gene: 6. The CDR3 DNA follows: TGTGCCAGCAGTGTGAGGGCAGGGGGCCAGCCCCAGCATTTT. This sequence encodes CASSVRAGGQPQHF.

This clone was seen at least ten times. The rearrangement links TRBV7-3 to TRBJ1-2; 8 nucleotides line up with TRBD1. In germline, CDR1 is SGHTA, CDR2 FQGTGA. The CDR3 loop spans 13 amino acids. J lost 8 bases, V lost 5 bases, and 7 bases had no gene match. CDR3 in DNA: TGTGCCAGCAGCGACTTCGACAGGGGCGGCTACACCTTC. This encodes CASSDFDRGGYTF.

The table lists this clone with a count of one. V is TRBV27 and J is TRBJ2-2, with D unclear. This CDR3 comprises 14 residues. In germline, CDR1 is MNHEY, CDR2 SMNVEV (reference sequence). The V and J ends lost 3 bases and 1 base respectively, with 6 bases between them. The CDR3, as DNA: TGTGCCAGCAGTTTGGCCAAGAACACCGGGGAGCTGTTTTTT. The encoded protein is CASSLAKNTGELFF.

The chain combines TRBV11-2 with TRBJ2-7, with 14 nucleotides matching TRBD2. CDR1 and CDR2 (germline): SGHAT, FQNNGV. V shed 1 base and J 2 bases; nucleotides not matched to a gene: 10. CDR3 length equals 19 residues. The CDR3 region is CASSLADLRTSGRPYEQYF. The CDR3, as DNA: TGTGCCAGCAGCTTAGCTGATTTGAGGACTAGCGGGAGGCCCTACGAGCAGTACTTC. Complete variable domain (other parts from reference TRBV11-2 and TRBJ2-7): EAGVAQSPRYKIIEKRQSVAFWCNPISGHATLYWYQQILGQGPKLLIQFQNNGVVDDSQLPKDRFSAERLKGVDSTLKIQPAKLEDSAVYLCASSLADLRTSGRPYEQYFGPGTRLTVT.

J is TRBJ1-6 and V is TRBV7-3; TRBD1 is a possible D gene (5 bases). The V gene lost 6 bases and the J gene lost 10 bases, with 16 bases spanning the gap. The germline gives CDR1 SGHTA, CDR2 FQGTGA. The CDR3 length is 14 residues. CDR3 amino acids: CASSPAGSGSPLHF. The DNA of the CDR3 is TGTGCCAGCAGTCCGGCAGGGTCAGGGTCACCCCTCCACTTT. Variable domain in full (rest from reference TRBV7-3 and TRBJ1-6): GAGVSQTPSNKVTEKGKYVELRCDPISGHTALYWYRQSLGQGPEFLIYFQGTGAADDSGLPNDRFFAVRPEGSVSTLKIQRTERGDSAVYLCASSPAGSGSPLHFGNGTRLTVT.